This TCR beta chain is drawn from a study of neurological immune-mediated disorders. This clonotype turned up a few times. Germline CDR1 and CDR2: MDHEN and SYDVKM. J was trimmed by 5 bases and V by 6 bases; bases with no gene match: 10. This CDR3 region has 15 residues. TCRdb independently ran MiXCR on the 5' RACE reads; one entry per CDR3 protein. This table has 20,000 to 25,000 distinct CDR3 sequences, 6.5% to 8% appearing once. The genes are TRBV28 and TRBJ1-1; the match to TRBD1 covers 9 bases. This clonotype originated in a woman in her thirties or forties in good health. The sample was PBMCs. DNA for the CDR3: TGTGCCAGCAGCACAGGGGGCGCGGCAGAAACTGAAGCTTTCTTT. As protein: CASSTGGAAETEAFF.